The clone carrying this T cell receptor (beta chain) has just a few counts. Its specificity is not known. The sample comes from a study of early T cells in non-severe SARS-CoV-2 infection. Study-wide background: Sequencing of bulk RNA from unsorted whole blood was done, without chain pairing. Overall study findings and caveats: VDJdb-based matching was biased toward anti-spike CD8 responses and missed private and CD4 specificities.

The J segment lost 9 bases and the V segment lost 4 bases, leaving 3 bases of the junction unmatched. CDR3 length equals 13 residues. CDR1 GTSNPN and CDR2 SVGIG come from the germline V gene (reference sequence). Unique molecular identifiers tagged individual cDNA molecules. TCRdb re-called the 5' RACE reads with MiXCR, one entry per CDR3 protein. The table lists roughly 99,000 distinct CDR3 sequences, around 12% of them singletons. The specimen was whole blood, collected at baseline. The chain employs TRBV30 and TRBJ1-6; 10 bases fit TRBD1. This sequence originates from an adult who was a healthcare worker with PCR-confirmed SARS-CoV-2 infection or an uninfected control (not recorded which). CDR3 residues: CAWTGTGASPLHF. CDR3 coding DNA: TGTGCCTGGACCGGGACAGGGGCTTCACCCCTCCACTTT.